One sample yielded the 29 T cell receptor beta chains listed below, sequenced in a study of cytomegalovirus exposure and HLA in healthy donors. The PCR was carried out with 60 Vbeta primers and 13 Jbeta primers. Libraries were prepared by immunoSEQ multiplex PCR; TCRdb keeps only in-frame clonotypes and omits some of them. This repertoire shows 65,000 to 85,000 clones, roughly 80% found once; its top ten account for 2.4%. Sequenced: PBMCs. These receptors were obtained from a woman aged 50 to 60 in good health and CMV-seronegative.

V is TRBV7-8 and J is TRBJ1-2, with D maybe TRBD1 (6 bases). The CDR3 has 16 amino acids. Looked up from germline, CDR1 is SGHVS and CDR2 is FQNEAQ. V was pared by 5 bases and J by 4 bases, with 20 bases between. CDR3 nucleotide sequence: TGTGCCAGCAGCCCGCATATTAAGACAGGCCTCTATGGCTACACCTTC. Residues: CASSPHIKTGLYGYTF. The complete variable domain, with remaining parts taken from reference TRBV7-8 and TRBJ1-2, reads GAGVSQSPRYKVAKRGQDVALRCDPISGHVSLFWYQQALGQGPEFLTYFQNEAQLDKSGLPSDRFFAERPEGSVSTLKIQRTQQEDSAVYLCASSPHIKTGLYGYTFGSGTRLTVV.

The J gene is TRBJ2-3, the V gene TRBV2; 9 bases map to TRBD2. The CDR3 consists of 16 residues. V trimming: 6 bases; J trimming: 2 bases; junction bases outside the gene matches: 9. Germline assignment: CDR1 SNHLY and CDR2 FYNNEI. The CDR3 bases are TGTGCCAGCAGACGCACGACTAGCGGTTACACAGATACGCAGTATTTT. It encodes CASRRTTSGYTDTQYF.

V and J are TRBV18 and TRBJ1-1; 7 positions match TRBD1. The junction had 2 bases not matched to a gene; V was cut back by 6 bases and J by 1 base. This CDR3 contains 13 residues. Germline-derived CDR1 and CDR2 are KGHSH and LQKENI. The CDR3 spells CASSSGGNTEAFF. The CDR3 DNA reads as TGTGCCAGCTCTTCAGGGGGGAACACTGAAGCTTTCTTT.

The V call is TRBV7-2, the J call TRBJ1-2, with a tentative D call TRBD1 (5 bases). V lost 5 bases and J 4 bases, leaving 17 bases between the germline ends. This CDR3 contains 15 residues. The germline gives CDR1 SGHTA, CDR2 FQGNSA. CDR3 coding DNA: TGTGCCAGCAGCCATTACTACCAGGGATCCTATGGCTACACCTTC. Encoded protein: CASSHYYQGSYGYTF.

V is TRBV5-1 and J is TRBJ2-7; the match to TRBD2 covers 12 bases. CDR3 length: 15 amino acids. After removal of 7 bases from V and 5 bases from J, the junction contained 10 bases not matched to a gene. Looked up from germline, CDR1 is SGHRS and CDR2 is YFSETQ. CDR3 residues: CASCSGLAGSHEQYF. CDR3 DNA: TGCGCCAGCTGCTCGGGACTAGCGGGTTCCCACGAGCAGTACTTC. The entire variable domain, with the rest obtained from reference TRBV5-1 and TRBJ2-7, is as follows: KAGVTQTPRYLIKTRGQQVTLSCSPISGHRSVSWYQQTPGQGLQFLFEYFSETQRNKGNFPGRFSGRQFSNSRSEMNVSTLELGDSALYLCASCSGLAGSHEQYFGPGTRLTVT.

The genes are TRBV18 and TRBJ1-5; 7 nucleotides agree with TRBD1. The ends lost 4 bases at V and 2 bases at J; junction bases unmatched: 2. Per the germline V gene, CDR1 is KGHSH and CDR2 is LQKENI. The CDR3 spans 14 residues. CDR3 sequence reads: CASSQGAGNQPQHF. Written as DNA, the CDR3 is TGTGCCAGCTCACAGGGGGCTGGCAATCAGCCCCAGCATTTT. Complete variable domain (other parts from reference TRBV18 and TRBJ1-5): NAGVMQNPRHLVRRRGQEARLRCSPMKGHSHVYWYRQLPEEGLKFMVYLQKENIIDESGMPKERFSAEFPKEGPSILRIQQVVRGDSAAYFCASSQGAGNQPQHFGDGTRLSIL.

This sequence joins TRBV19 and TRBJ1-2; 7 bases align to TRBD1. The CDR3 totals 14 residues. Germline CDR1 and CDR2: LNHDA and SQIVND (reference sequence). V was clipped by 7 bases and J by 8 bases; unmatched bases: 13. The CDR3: CASTADRSAGGYTF. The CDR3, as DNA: TGTGCCAGTACCGCGGACAGGTCCGCCGGAGGCTACACCTTC. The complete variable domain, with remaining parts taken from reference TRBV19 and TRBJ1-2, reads DGGITQSPKYLFRKEGQNVTLSCEQNLNHDAMYWYRQDPGQGLRLIYYSQIVNDFQKGDIAEGYSVSREKKESFPLTVTSAQKNPTAFYLCASTADRSAGGYTFGSGTRLTVV.

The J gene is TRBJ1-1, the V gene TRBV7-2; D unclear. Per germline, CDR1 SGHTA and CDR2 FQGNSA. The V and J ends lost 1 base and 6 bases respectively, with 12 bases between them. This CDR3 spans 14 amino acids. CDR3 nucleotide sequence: TGTGCCAGCAGCTTAGTAGTTCTCCACCCTGAAGCTTTCTTT. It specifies CASSLVVLHPEAFF.

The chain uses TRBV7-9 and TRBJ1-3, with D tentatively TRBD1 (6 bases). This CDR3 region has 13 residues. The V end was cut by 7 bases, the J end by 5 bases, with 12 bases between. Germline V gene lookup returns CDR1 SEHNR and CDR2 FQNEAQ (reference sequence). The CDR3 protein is CASTSGARNTIYF. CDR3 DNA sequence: TGTGCCAGCACCTCAGGGGCTAGAAACACCATATATTTT. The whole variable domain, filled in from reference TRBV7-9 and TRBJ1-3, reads DTGVSQNPRHKITKRGQNVTFRCDPISEHNRLYWYRQTLGQGPEFLTYFQNEAQLEKSRLLSDRFSAERPKGSFSTLEIQRTEQGDSAMYLCASTSGARNTIYFGEGSWLTVV.

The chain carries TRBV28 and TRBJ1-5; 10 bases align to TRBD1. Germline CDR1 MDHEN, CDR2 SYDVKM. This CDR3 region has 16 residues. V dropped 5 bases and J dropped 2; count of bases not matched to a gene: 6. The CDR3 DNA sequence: TGTGCCAGCAGTCCCGACAGGGGGCAGGGCAATCAGCCCCAGCATTTT. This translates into CASSPDRGQGNQPQHF.

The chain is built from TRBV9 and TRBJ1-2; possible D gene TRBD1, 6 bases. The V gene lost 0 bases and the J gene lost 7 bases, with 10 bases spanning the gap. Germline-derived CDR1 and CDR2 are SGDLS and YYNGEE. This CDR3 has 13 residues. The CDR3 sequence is CASSVGGLGGYTF. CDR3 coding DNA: TGTGCCAGCAGCGTAGGGGGGCTGGGTGGCTACACCTTC.

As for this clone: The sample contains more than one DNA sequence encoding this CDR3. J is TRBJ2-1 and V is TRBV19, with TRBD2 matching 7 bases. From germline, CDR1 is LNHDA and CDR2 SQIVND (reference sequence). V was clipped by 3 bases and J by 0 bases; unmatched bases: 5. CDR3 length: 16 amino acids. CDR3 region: CASSIGRGSSYNEQFF. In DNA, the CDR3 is TGTGCCAGTAGTATTGGGCGGGGGAGCTCCTACAATGAGCAGTTCTTC.

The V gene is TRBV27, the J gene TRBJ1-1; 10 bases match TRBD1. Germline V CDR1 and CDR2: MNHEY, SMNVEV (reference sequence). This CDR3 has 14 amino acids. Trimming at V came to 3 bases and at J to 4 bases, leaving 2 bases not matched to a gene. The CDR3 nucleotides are TGTGCCAGCAGTTTTCGGGACAGGGGCACTGAAGCTTTCTTT. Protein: CASSFRDRGTEAFF.

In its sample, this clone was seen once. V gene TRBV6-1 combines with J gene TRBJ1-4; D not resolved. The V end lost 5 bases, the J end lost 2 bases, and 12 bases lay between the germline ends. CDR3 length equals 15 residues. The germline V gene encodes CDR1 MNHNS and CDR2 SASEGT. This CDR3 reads CASSPPARTNEKLFF. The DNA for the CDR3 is TGTGCCAGCAGTCCCCCTGCCCGGACTAATGAAAAACTGTTTTTT.

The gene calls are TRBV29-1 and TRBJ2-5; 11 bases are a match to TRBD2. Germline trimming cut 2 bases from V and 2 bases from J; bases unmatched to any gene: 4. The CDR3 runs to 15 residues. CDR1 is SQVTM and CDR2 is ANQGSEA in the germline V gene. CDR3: CSVELLAGGQETQYF. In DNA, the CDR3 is TGCAGCGTTGAACTGTTAGCGGGAGGGCAAGAGACCCAGTACTTC.

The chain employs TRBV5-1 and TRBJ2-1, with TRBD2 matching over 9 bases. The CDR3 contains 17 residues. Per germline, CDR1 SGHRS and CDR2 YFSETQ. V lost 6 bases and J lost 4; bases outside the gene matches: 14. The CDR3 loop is CASKEFAGGPGYNEQFF. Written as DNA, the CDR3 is TGCGCCAGCAAAGAATTTGCGGGGGGGCCTGGGTACAATGAGCAGTTCTTC.

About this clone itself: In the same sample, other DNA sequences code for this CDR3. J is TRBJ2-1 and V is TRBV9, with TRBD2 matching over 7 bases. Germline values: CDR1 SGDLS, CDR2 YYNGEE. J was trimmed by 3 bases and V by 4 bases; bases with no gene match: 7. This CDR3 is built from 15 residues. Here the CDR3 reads CASSSSGEGYNEQFF. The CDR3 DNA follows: TGTGCCAGCAGCTCGTCCGGGGAGGGCTACAATGAGCAGTTCTTC.

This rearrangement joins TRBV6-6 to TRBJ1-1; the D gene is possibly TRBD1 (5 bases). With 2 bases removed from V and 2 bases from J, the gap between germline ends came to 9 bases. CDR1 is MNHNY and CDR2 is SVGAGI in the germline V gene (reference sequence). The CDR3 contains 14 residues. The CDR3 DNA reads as TGTGCCAGCAGTTACCAGGGTTCAAACACTGAAGCTTTCTTT. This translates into CASSYQGSNTEAFF.

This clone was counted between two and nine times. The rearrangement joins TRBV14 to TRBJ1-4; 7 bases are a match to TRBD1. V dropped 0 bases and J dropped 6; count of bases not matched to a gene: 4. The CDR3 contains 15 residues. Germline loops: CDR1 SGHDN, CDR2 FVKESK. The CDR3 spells CASSQEGQDYEKLFF. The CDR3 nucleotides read TGTGCCAGCAGCCAAGAAGGACAGGATTATGAAAAACTGTTTTTT.

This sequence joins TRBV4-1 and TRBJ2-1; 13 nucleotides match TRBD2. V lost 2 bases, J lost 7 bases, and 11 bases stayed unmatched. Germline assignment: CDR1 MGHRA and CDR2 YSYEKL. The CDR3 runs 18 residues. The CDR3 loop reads CASSQLGTGGLAGNEQFF. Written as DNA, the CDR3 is TGCGCCAGCAGCCAACTCGGGACAGGGGGACTAGCGGGAAATGAGCAGTTCTTC.

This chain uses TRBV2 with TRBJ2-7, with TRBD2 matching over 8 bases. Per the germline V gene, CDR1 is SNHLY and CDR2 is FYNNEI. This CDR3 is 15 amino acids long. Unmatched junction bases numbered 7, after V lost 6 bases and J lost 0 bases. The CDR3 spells CASRVLSGGSYEQYF. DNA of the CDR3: TGTGCCAGCAGGGTACTAAGCGGGGGCTCCTACGAGCAGTACTTC. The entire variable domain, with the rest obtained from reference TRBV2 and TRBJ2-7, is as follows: EPEVTQTPSHQVTQMGQEVILRCVPISNHLYFYWYRQILGQKVEFLVSFYNNEISEKSEIFDDQFSVERPDGSNFTLKIRSTKLEDSAMYFCASRVLSGGSYEQYFGPGTRLTVT.

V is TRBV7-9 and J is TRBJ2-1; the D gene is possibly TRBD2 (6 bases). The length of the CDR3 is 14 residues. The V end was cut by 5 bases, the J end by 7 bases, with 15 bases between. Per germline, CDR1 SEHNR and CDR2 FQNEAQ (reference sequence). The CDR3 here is CASSTSGLLNEQFF. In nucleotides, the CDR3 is TGTGCCAGCAGCACCTCGGGACTTCTTAATGAGCAGTTCTTC.

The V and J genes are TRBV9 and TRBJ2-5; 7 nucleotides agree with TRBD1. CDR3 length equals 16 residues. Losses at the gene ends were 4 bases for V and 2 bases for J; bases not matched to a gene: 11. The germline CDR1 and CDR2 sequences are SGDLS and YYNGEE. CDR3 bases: TGTGCCAGCAGCCCAAGGGGGACAGCGAGACAAGAGACCCAGTACTTC. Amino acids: CASSPRGTARQETQYF.

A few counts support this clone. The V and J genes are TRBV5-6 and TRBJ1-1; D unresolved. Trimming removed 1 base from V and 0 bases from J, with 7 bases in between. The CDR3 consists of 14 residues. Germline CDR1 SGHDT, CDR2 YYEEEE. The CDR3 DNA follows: TGTGCCAGCAGCTTGAGAGGATTGAACACTGAAGCTTTCTTT. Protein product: CASSLRGLNTEAFF.

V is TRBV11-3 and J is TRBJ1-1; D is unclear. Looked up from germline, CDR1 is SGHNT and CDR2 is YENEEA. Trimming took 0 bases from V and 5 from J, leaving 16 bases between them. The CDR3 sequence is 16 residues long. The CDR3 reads CASSLDSRNPGTEAFF. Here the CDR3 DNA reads TGTGCCAGCAGCTTAGATTCGCGGAATCCCGGTACTGAAGCTTTCTTT.

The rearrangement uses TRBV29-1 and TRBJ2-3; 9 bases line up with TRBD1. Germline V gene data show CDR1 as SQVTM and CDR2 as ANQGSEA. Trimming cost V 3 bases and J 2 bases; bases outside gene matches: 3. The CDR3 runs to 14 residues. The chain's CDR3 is CSVEDRGSTDTQYF. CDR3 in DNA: TGCAGCGTTGAGGACAGGGGTTCCACAGATACGCAGTATTTT.

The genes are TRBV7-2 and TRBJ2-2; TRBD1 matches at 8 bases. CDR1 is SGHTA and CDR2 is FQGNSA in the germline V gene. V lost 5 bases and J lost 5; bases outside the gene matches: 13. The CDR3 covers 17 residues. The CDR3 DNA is TGTGCCAGCAGCATTCGGACAGGGCTAGCTCGGACCGGGGAGCTGTTTTTT. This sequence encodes CASSIRTGLARTGELFF.

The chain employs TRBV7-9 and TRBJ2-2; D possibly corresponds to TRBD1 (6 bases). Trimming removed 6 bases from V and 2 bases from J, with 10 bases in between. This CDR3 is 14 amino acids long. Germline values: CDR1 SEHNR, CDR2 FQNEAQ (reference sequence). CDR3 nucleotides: TGTGCCAGCAGTAGGGGGAAAAACACCGGGGAGCTGTTTTTT. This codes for CASSRGKNTGELFF.

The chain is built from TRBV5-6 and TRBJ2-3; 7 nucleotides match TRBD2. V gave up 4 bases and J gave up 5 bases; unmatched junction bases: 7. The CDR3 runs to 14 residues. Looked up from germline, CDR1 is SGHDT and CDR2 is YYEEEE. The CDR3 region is CASSAWTSLDTQYF. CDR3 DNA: TGTGCCAGCAGCGCCTGGACTAGTCTAGATACGCAGTATTTT.